This T cell receptor (beta chain) derives from a study of blood T cell repertoires in COVID-19. As for the study in general: The United States, Italy and Spain were the sources of the acute and convalescent COVID-19 samples.

Losses at the gene ends were 6 bases for V and 6 bases for J; bases not matched to a gene: 7. The CDR3 runs to 13 residues. The germline V gene has CDR1 SEHNR and CDR2 FQNEAQ (reference sequence). Authors' methods: Estimated nucleated cell counts came from reference gene primer amplification. The assay was immunoSEQ multiplex PCR, and TCRdb's table has in-frame clones only and misses some. That table supplies the V and J calls and clone size; D and trimming were determined from the DNA. The sample lists approximately 250,000 clones; 65% to 90% were seen once. The sequence derives from a woman aged 45-59 years with acute or convalescent COVID-19. Source material: peripheral blood. The chain carries TRBV7-9 and TRBJ1-2; TRBD1 aligns across 7 bases. In DNA form, the CDR3 reads TGTGCCAGCAGTACAACAGGGGAGGATGGCTACACCTTC. It yields the protein CASSTTGEDGYTF.